A single sample gave rise to the 24 T cell receptor beta chains below, sequenced in a study of patients and donors after allogeneic stem cell transplantation. From the RT-PCR reads, TCRdb called clonotypes with MiXCR, one entry per CDR3 protein. Of about 39,000 distinct CDR3 sequences listed, about 30% are singletons. Sequenced input: blood, either unsorted or a sorted T cell fraction (not recorded which). The receptors stem from a human donor who was either an allogeneic HSCT recipient or a stem cell or donor lymphocyte infusion donor (not recorded which). It is not recorded whose cells these are; they may come from a transplant donor.

The chain carries TRBV29-1 and TRBJ2-5; no clear D. The V and J ends lost 7 bases and 3 bases respectively, with 6 bases between them. CDR1 is SQVTM and CDR2 is ANQGSEA in the germline V gene. The CDR3 runs 10 residues. The CDR3 sequence: CSDAEETQYF. In DNA form, the CDR3 reads TGCAGCGACGCTGAAGAGACCCAGTACTTC.

The chain combines TRBV4-3 with TRBJ1-5; D ambiguous. Per germline, CDR1 LGHNA and CDR2 YSLEER. V was cut by 1 base and J by 1 base, with 5 bases left in between. This CDR3 is built from 14 residues. The CDR3: CASSQGQSNQPQHF. CDR3 DNA: TGCGCCAGCAGCCAAGGGCAGAGCAATCAGCCCCAGCATTTT.

The CDR3 loop reads CASSPRADYSYNEQFF. In nucleotides, the CDR3 is TGTGCCAGCTCACCACGTGCGGACTACTCCTACAATGAGCAGTTCTTC. The rearrangement joins TRBV18 to TRBJ2-1; D is perhaps TRBD2 (6 bases). With 1 base removed from V and 0 bases from J, the gap between germline ends came to 10 bases. The CDR3 runs 16 residues. Per the germline V gene, CDR1 is KGHSH and CDR2 is LQKENI.

This clonotype was detected a few times. The V call is TRBV20-1, the J call TRBJ2-2; 9 bases are a match to TRBD2. The CDR3 runs 14 residues. The ends lost 8 bases at V and 6 bases at J; junction bases unmatched: 10. Looked up from germline, CDR1 is DFQATT and CDR2 is SNEGSKA (reference sequence). This CDR3 reads CSISGRGAAGELFF. The CDR3 nucleotides read TGCAGTATTAGCGGGAGAGGGGCCGCCGGGGAGCTGTTTTTT.

In nucleotides, the CDR3 is TGTGCCAGCTCACCACCAGGGGGGAAGGAAAAACTGTTTTTT. This translates into CASSPPGGKEKLFF. V and J are TRBV18 and TRBJ1-4; TRBD1 might be the D (6 bases). Looked up from germline, CDR1 is KGHSH and CDR2 is LQKENI. The germline V and J ends were trimmed by 0 bases and 8 bases, with 10 bases remaining between them. The CDR3 spans 14 residues.

V is TRBV7-6 and J is TRBJ1-6; 9 bases agree with TRBD1. This CDR3 comprises 15 residues. Germline CDR1 is SGHVS and CDR2 is FNYEAQ. V shed 4 bases, J shed 10 bases, and the junction held 8 bases outside the gene matches. DNA for the CDR3: TGTGCCAGCAGCTCCGCGGGACAGGGATTATCACCCCTCCACTTT. The encoded protein is CASSSAGQGLSPLHF.

The genes are TRBV29-1 and TRBJ1-5; a possible D gene is TRBD1 (6 bases). CDR1 SQVTM and CDR2 ANQGSEA come from the germline V gene. The ends were cut back, 8 bases at V and 7 bases at J, with 18 bases in the middle. The CDR3 covers 13 residues. CDR3 DNA: TGCAGCTATACTATGGGGGCAAAACAGCCCCAGCATTTT. This codes for CSYTMGAKQPQHF.

This clonotype was counted at least ten times. The V and J genes are TRBV29-1 and TRBJ1-5; D may be TRBD1 (6 bases). The CDR3 is 13 residues long. Trimming cost V 6 bases and J 1 base, with 10 bases left between them. Looked up from germline, CDR1 is SQVTM and CDR2 is ANQGSEA. Here the CDR3 reads CSVSRGSNQPQHF. The CDR3 DNA sequence: TGCAGCGTCTCAAGGGGGAGCAATCAGCCCCAGCATTTT.

This sequence joins TRBV5-1 and TRBJ2-6, with D unclear. The V end was cut by 2 bases, the J end by 0 bases, with 6 bases between. Germline V lookup: CDR1 SGHRS, CDR2 YFSETQ. This CDR3 region has 15 residues. CDR3 amino acids: CASSLSDSGANVLTF. The CDR3 DNA reads as TGCGCCAGCAGCTTAAGTGACTCTGGGGCCAACGTCCTGACTTTC. The complete variable domain, with remaining parts taken from reference TRBV5-1 and TRBJ2-6, reads KAGVTQTPRYLIKTRGQQVTLSCSPISGHRSVSWYQQTPGQGLQFLFEYFSETQRNKGNFPGRFSGRQFSNSRSEMNVSTLELGDSALYLCASSLSDSGANVLTFGAGSRLTVL.

This sequence joins TRBV29-1 and TRBJ2-3, with a tentative D call TRBD1 (5 bases). CDR1 and CDR2 from the germline V gene are SQVTM and ANQGSEA. V lost 4 bases and J 0 bases, leaving 14 bases between the germline ends. The CDR3 has 15 amino acids. CDR3 protein: CSVVPPRVSTDTQYF. For the CDR3, the DNA is TGCAGCGTTGTACCCCCCAGGGTTAGCACAGATACGCAGTATTTT.

The chain employs TRBV5-1 and TRBJ1-2, with 7 nucleotides matching TRBD1. With 1 base clipped from V and 6 bases from J, the junction kept 12 bases outside the gene matches. The CDR3 is 16 residues long. CDR1 and CDR2 from the germline V gene are SGHRS and YFSETQ. The CDR3 bases are TGCGCCAGCAGCTTGTTTTCGGGACAGCCTGTGGATGGCTACACCTTC. Translating gives CASSLFSGQPVDGYTF.

This clonotype has only a few counts. The CDR3 protein is CASSLWGEVTGELFF. The CDR3 DNA sequence: TGTGCCAGCAGCTTATGGGGGGAAGTCACCGGGGAGCTGTTTTTT. V usage is TRBV7-3 and J usage is TRBJ2-2, with a tentative D call TRBD2 (6 bases). V lost 2 bases and J 4 bases, leaving 11 bases between the germline ends. The CDR3 sequence is 15 residues long. The V gene's germline CDR1 is SGHTA and CDR2 FQGTGA.

This clonotype was detected a few times. This sequence joins TRBV5-1 and TRBJ1-2, with D maybe TRBD1 (6 bases). The germline V and J ends were trimmed by 4 bases and 2 bases, with 12 bases remaining between them. The CDR3 spans 14 residues. The germline V gene has CDR1 SGHRS and CDR2 YFSETQ. DNA of the CDR3: TGCGCCAGCAGCCCCGACAGGATAAACTATGGCTACACCTTC. Residues: CASSPDRINYGYTF.

The rearrangement links TRBV4-3 to TRBJ2-1; 9 nucleotides match TRBD1. The V gene's germline CDR1 is LGHNA and CDR2 YSLEER. Losses at the gene ends were 6 bases for V and 0 bases for J; bases not matched to a gene: 6. The CDR3 consists of 16 residues. The CDR3 DNA reads as TGCGCCAGCAGTCGGACAGGGGCGAGCTCCTACAATGAGCAGTTCTTC. Protein: CASSRTGASSYNEQFF.

This clonotype was seen at least ten times. The CDR3 nucleotides read TGTGCCAGCTCACCACCGTCCAGGAATGGCTACACCTTC. It is translated as CASSPPSRNGYTF. The gene calls are TRBV18 and TRBJ1-2; no definite D call. V shed 0 bases and J shed 6 bases, with 8 bases lying between them. Germline values: CDR1 KGHSH, CDR2 LQKENI. This CDR3 has 13 amino acids.

In its sample, this clonotype was seen many times. The rearrangement joins TRBV9 to TRBJ1-2; the D gene is possibly TRBD1 (5 bases). V lost 3 bases and J 12 bases, leaving 12 bases between the germline ends. The length of the CDR3 is 11 residues. Germline V CDR1 and CDR2: SGDLS, YYNGEE. The CDR3 sequence: CASSAGAKDTF. The CDR3 DNA sequence: TGTGCCAGCAGCGCCGGGGCAAAGGACACCTTC.

The chain carries TRBV6-6 and TRBJ1-1; 7 nucleotides agree with TRBD1. CDR1 and CDR2 from the germline V gene are MNHNY and SVGAGI (reference sequence). Trimming at V came to 2 bases and at J to 3 bases, leaving 9 bases not matched to a gene. This CDR3 contains 16 residues. CDR3 in amino acids: CASSYPTLQGYTEAFF. The CDR3 DNA is TGTGCCAGCAGTTACCCGACGTTACAGGGGTACACTGAAGCTTTCTTT.

There are many counts of this clonotype. V is TRBV4-1 and J is TRBJ1-5, with D hard to call. The germline gives CDR1 MGHRA, CDR2 YSYEKL. The CDR3 is 16 residues long. V was cut by 0 bases and J by 6 bases, with 15 bases left in between. The CDR3 spells CASSQEAGWGSQPQHF. CDR3 DNA sequence: TGCGCCAGCAGCCAAGAGGCGGGTTGGGGATCTCAGCCCCAGCATTTT.

The chain joins TRBV6-5 to TRBJ2-7; TRBD1 agrees at 8 bases. The CDR3 has 14 amino acids. V lost 10 bases to trimming and J lost 2 bases; unmatched junction nucleotides: 10. The V gene's germline CDR1 is MNHEY and CDR2 SVGAGI. DNA for the CDR3: TGTGCCACCAACACCGGACAGGGTGCCTACGAGCAGTACTTC. Amino acid sequence: CATNTGQGAYEQYF.

In its sample, this clonotype was seen a few times. The J gene is TRBJ2-2, the V gene TRBV9; 14 nucleotides agree with TRBD2. The trim removed 0 bases at V and 6 bases at J, leaving 4 bases unmatched. The CDR3 has 17 amino acids. CDR1 and CDR2 (germline): SGDLS, YYNGEE. The CDR3 is CASSVGGLAGVSGELFF. As DNA, the CDR3 is TGTGCCAGCAGCGTAGGGGGACTAGCGGGAGTGTCCGGGGAGCTGTTTTTT. Filled out from reference TRBV9 and TRBJ2-2, the complete variable domain reads DSGVTQTPKHLITATGQRVTLRCSPRSGDLSVYWYQQSLDQGLQFLIQYYNGEERAKGNILERFSAQQFPDLHSELNLSSLELGDSALYFCASSVGGLAGVSGELFFGEGSRLTVL.

This clonotype was found a few times. The chain uses TRBV15 and TRBJ1-1; 10 nucleotides agree with TRBD1. Germline V lookup: CDR1 LNHNV, CDR2 YYDKDF (reference sequence). The CDR3 covers 16 residues. J lost 5 bases, V lost 4 bases, and 10 bases had no gene match. CDR3 coding DNA: TGTGCCACCAGCATCGGGACAGGGGTCGGTCGGACTGAAGCTTTCTTT. Amino acid sequence: CATSIGTGVGRTEAFF.

The CDR3 DNA reads as TGCGCCAGCAGCCAAGACGGGGCTAGATCGACTGACTCCTACGAGCAGTACTTC. This codes for CASSQDGARSTDSYEQYF. The chain carries TRBV4-3 and TRBJ2-7, with D possibly being TRBD1 or TRBD2 (5 bases each). Trimming shortened V by 0 bases and J by 0 bases, and 18 bases separated the two germline ends. Germline V gene lookup returns CDR1 LGHNA and CDR2 YSLEER. CDR3 size: 18 residues.

The rearrangement joins TRBV7-9 to TRBJ1-2; D is unclear. The CDR3 runs to 15 residues. The germline V and J ends were trimmed by 1 base and 8 bases, with 17 bases remaining between them. The germline gives CDR1 SEHNR, CDR2 FQNEAQ (reference sequence). CDR3 sequence: CASSLVRLTMDGYTF. The CDR3 DNA sequence: TGTGCCAGCAGCTTAGTGCGGCTTACGATGGACGGCTACACCTTC.

This clonotype was picked up a small number of times. The chain has TRBV28 and TRBJ2-1; 14 bases map to TRBD2. This CDR3 region has 16 residues. CDR1 is MDHEN and CDR2 is SYDVKM in the germline V gene. J lost 7 bases, V lost 3 bases, and 5 bases had no gene match. The CDR3 reads CASSFWTSGRLNEQFF. The CDR3 DNA follows: TGTGCCAGCAGTTTTTGGACTAGCGGGAGGCTGAATGAGCAGTTCTTC.